Listed below are T cell receptor beta chains from one sample, sequenced in a study of blood T cells in healthy people across ages. TCRdb independently ran MiXCR on the 5' RACE reads; one entry per CDR3 protein. The sample comprises 950,000 to 1,200,000 distinct CDR3 sequences, more than 30% of which are singletons, and around 13% rests with the top ten. Sequencing was carried out using blood. Receptors originate from a man between 18 and 35 years old in good health. The CDR3 runs from the conserved cysteine through the conserved F or W. A D gene is named only where the DNA matches it firmly. Clone size is stated in some rows and not others, as once, few, many or a class when expanded.

. TRBJ1-1 . TRBV5-1 CASSLEGESEAFF TGCGCCAGCAGCTTGGAAGGGGAATCTGAAGCTTTCTTT
many TRBJ2-1 . TRBV29-1 CSVERGSSYNEQFF TGCAGCGTTGAAAGGGGAAGCTCCTACAATGAGCAGTTCTTC
few TRBJ2-7 TRBD1 TRBV7-8 CASSSRQGSLREQYF TGTGCCAGCAGCTCCAGACAGGGTTCTTTGCGCGAGCAGTACTTC
. TRBJ1-2 . TRBV7-8 CASSPRPDRGYTF TGTGCCAGCAGCCCCCGGCCCGACCGTGGCTACACCTTC
. TRBJ1-2 TRBD1 TRBV4-1 CASSQPGDRSTYGYTF TGCGCCAGCAGCCAACCCGGGGACAGGAGTACTTATGGCTACACCTTC
. TRBJ2-5 . TRBV20-1 CSGRTEETQYF TGCAGTGGTAGGACAGAAGAGACCCAGTACTTC
many TRBJ2-3 . TRBV10-3 CAISESHGAAPSSTDTQYF TGTGCCATCAGTGAGTCTCATGGAGCGGCCCCCTCTAGCACAGATACGCAGTATTTT
. TRBJ1-4 TRBD1 TRBV4-2 CASSPGTGPLKLFF TGTGCCAGCAGCCCGGGGACAGGGCCGCTAAAACTGTTTTTT
few TRBJ1-2 . TRBV25-1 CASSQQSGTVSGGYTF TGTGCCAGCAGCCAACAATCCGGGACGGTTAGCGGTGGCTACACCTTC
. TRBJ1-4 . TRBV4-2 CASSQMGRVATNAKLFF TGTGCCAGCAGCCAGATGGGGCGGGTGGCAACTAATGCAAAACTGTTTTTT
. TRBJ2-3 TRBD1 TRBV14 CASSQDPAGGPDTQYF TGTGCCAGCAGCCAAGATCCGGCAGGGGGCCCAGATACGCAGTATTTT
. TRBJ2-3 . TRBV9 CASSGDHYTQYF TGTGCCAGCAGCGGAGACCACTATACGCAGTATTTT
. TRBJ2-6 . TRBV4-3 CASSQAWSSSGANVLTF TGCGCCAGCAGCCAAGCTTGGTCCTCCTCTGGGGCCAACGTCCTGACTTTC
many TRBJ2-1 TRBD2 TRBV20-1 CSARDPSGVYNEQFF TGCAGTGCTAGAGATCCCAGCGGGGTCTACAATGAGCAGTTCTTC
few TRBJ1-1 . TRBV5-1 CASSLEGLDDGGAFF TGCGCCAGCAGCTTGGAGGGGCTAGATGACGGTGGAGCTTTCTTT
. TRBJ2-1 TRBD1 TRBV7-8 CASSSRQGGDEQFF TGTGCCAGCAGCTCCCGACAGGGTGGTGATGAGCAGTTCTTC
. TRBJ2-1 TRBD2 TRBV20-1 CSARRRGENNEQFF TGCAGTGCTAGACGGCGGGGGGAAAACAATGAGCAGTTCTTC
. TRBJ2-5 TRBD1 TRBV4-2 CASSQDRGSSQETQYF TGTGCCAGCAGCCAAGACAGGGGGTCTTCCCAAGAGACCCAGTACTTC
. TRBJ2-2 . TRBV2 CASSLQGATNTGELFF TGTGCCAGCAGTTTACAGGGAGCCACGAACACCGGGGAGCTGTTTTTT
many TRBJ2-1 TRBD2 TRBV15 CATKRGVANEQFF TGTGCCACCAAGCGGGGGGTAGCTAATGAGCAGTTCTTC
. TRBJ2-3 . TRBV20-1 CSAREGAISDTQYF TGCAGTGCTAGAGAGGGGGCGATCTCAGATACGCAGTATTTT
few TRBJ1-1 . TRBV4-1 CASSQVSSNTEAFF TGCGCCAGCAGCCAAGTCTCGTCGAACACTGAAGCTTTCTTT
. TRBJ2-1 . TRBV4-1 CASSQEPTASSYNEQFF TGCGCCAGCAGCCAAGAGCCAACTGCAAGCTCCTACAATGAGCAGTTCTTC
few TRBJ2-3 . TRBV27 CASRIYGLTDTQYF TGTGCCAGCAGGATATATGGCCTCACAGATACGCAGTATTTT
few TRBJ1-2 . TRBV28 CASSLGSTGYGYTF TGTGCCAGCAGTTTAGGGTCCACCGGCTATGGCTACACCTTC
. TRBJ1-4 . TRBV10-3 CASNPGVSATSEKLFF TGTGCCAGTAACCCAGGGGTCTCCGCAACTAGTGAAAAACTGTTTTTT
few TRBJ2-1 TRBD2 TRBV4-1 CASSQGRGEGHNEQFF TGCGCCAGCAGCCAAGGACGAGGGGAGGGCCACAATGAGCAGTTCTTC
few TRBJ1-5 TRBD1 TRBV12-3/TRBV12-4 CASSSTGGATSNQPQHF TGTGCCAGCAGTTCAACAGGGGGCGCGACTAGCAATCAGCCCCAGCATTTT
few TRBJ1-2 . TRBV20-1 CSAKPTWPSGYYTF TGCAGTGCAAAGCCAACCTGGCCTAGCGGTTACTACACCTTC
. TRBJ2-5 TRBD1 TRBV14 CASSQDRVTLSYQETQYF TGTGCCAGCAGCCAGGACAGGGTAACTCTATCGTACCAAGAGACCCAGTACTTC
. TRBJ1-1 . TRBV7-2 CASSPDGRRVLNTEAFF TGTGCCAGCAGCCCCGACGGCCGCAGGGTTTTGAACACTGAAGCTTTCTTT
. TRBJ1-2 . TRBV6-2/TRBV6-3 CASSYGHLDYGYTF TGTGCCAGCAGTTACGGGCACCTCGACTATGGCTACACCTTC
. TRBJ2-1 TRBD2 TRBV28 CASSFGGFGGAYNEQFF TGTGCCAGCAGTTTCGGGGGGTTCGGGGGGGCCTACAATGAGCAGTTCTTC
. TRBJ1-1 . TRBV20-1 CSARTRRGTEAFF TGCAGTGCGCGGACAAGGCGGGGGACTGAAGCTTTCTTT
once TRBJ2-7 . TRBV7-9 CASSHPRGYEQYF TGTGCCAGCAGCCATCCTCGTGGCTACGAGCAGTACTTC
few TRBJ1-1 . TRBV7-2 CASSQMSGVNTEAFF TGTGCCAGCAGCCAAATGTCAGGAGTGAACACTGAAGCTTTCTTT
. TRBJ2-3 TRBD2 TRBV5-6 CASSSLAGRGGTQYF TGTGCCAGCAGCTCGTTAGCGGGCCGCGGGGGTACGCAGTATTTT
. TRBJ2-5 TRBD2 TRBV4-1 CASSQDRAGGHNEQYF TGCGCCAGCAGCCAAGATAGAGCGGGGGGTCACAATGAGCAGTACTTC
. TRBJ1-4 TRBD1 TRBV6-5 CASSYSQEGTGVKEKLFF TGTGCCAGCAGTTATAGTCAGGAGGGGACAGGGGTAAAAGAAAAACTGTTTTTT
. TRBJ1-4 . TRBV30 CAWSVDLNEKLFF TGTGCCTGGAGTGTCGACCTTAATGAAAAACTGTTTTTT
. TRBJ2-1 TRBD1 TRBV29-1 CSVEGGQGLYNEQFF TGCAGCGTTGAAGGGGGACAGGGGTTATACAATGAGCAGTTCTTC
few TRBJ1-2 . TRBV20-1 CSASPGLGGYTF TGCAGTGCTTCGCCGGGCCTAGGGGGCTACACCTTC
few TRBJ2-5 . TRBV29-1 CSVTSRFPYF TGCAGCGTCACTAGCCGATTTCCGTACTTC
. TRBJ2-2 TRBD1 TRBV5-1 CASSKGQGGSAGELFF TGCGCTAGCAGCAAGGGACAGGGAGGAAGCGCCGGGGAGCTGTTTTTT
few TRBJ1-2 TRBD1 TRBV12-3/TRBV12-4 CASSSRDRAGYGYTF TGTGCCAGCAGTTCAAGGGACAGGGCAGGCTATGGCTACACCTTC
few TRBJ2-7 . TRBV12-3/TRBV12-4 CASSLLQGTEQYF TGTGCCAGCAGCCTCTTACAGGGTACCGAGCAGTACTTC
few TRBJ1-1 . TRBV4-1 CASSQDSQNTEAFF TGCGCCAGCAGCCAAGATAGTCAGAACACTGAAGCTTTCTTT
. TRBJ1-1 . TRBV7-2 CASSLASRMNTEAFF TGTGCCAGCAGCTTAGCGTCCCGGATGAACACTGAAGCTTTCTTT
. TRBJ1-1 . TRBV4-3 CASSQEAGVETEAFF TGCGCCAGCAGCCAAGAGGCAGGGGTAGAAACTGAAGCTTTCTTT
few TRBJ2-7 . TRBV11-3 CASSLDTDRDEQYF TGTGCCAGCAGCTTAGATACTGACCGGGACGAGCAGTACTTC
few TRBJ2-3 . TRBV28 CASSPGDQSTDTQYF TGTGCCAGCAGCCCCGGGGACCAAAGCACAGATACGCAGTATTTT
few TRBJ2-5 TRBD1 TRBV12-3/TRBV12-4 CASSAGQGGETQYF TGTGCCAGCAGCGCAGGACAGGGTGGAGAGACCCAGTACTTC